This paragraph covers one TCR beta chain sequence. Antigen unknown. V was trimmed by 2 bases and J by 5 bases, leaving 12 bases between them. The CDR3 has 15 amino acids. From germline, CDR1 is KGHDR and CDR2 SFDVKD. This specimen comes from a study of blood T cells in healthy people across ages. The second PCR ran roughly 7 to 12 cycles with a sample-barcoded 5' primer and J-beta primers. Every cDNA was tagged by a template-switch adaptor with 12 random nucleotides. A single record per CDR3 protein comes from TCRdb applying MiXCR to the 5' RACE reads. The sample carries 780,000 or so distinct CDR3 sequences, approximately 25% recorded once. Notes on the study in general: Among long-lived donors, naive CD4+ cells were more numerous and diversity higher than in aged donors.

These data are also associated with another study on T cells of mothers and their children. Per that paper: A slight, non-significant increase in overlap was found for related mother-child pairs relative to unrelated pairs.

This chain links TRBV24-1 with TRBJ1-5, with D perhaps matching TRBD1 (5 bases). This sequence originates from a boy under 18 in good health. Sequencing was carried out using blood. DNA for the CDR3: TGTGCCACCAGTGATTCCCTGGGGGGGGATCAGCCCCAGCATTTT. Translated, it gives CATSDSLGGDQPQHF.